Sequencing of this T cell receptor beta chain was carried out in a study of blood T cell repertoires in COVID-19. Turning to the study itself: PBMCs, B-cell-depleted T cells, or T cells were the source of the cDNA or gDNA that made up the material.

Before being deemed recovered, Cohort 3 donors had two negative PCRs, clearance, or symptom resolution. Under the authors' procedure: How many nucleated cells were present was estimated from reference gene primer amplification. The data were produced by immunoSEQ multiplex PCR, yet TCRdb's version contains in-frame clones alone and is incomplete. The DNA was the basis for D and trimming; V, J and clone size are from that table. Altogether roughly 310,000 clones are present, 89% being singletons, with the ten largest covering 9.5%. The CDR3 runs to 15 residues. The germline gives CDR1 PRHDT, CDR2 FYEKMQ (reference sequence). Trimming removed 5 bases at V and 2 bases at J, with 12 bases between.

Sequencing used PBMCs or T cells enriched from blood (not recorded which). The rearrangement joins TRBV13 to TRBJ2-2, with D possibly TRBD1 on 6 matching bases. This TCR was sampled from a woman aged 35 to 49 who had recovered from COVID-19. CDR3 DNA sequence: TGTGCCAGCAGCCAACAGGGTGGAAACACCGGGGAGCTGTTTTTT. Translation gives CASSQQGGNTGELFF.